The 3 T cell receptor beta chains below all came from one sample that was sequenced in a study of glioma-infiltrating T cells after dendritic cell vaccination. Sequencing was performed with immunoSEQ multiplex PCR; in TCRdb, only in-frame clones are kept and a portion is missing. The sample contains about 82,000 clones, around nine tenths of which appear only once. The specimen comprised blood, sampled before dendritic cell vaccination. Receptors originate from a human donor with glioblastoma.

The CDR3 DNA follows: TGTGCCAGCAGCTTAGCTAAGGCGGGGGGCAACAATGAGCAGTTCTTC. Protein: CASSLAKAGGNNEQFF. This chain joins TRBV13 and TRBJ2-1; 8 bases are shared with TRBD2. Germline CDR1 PRHDT, CDR2 FYEKMQ (reference sequence). The CDR3 is 16 residues long. V lost 1 base and J lost 5; bases outside the gene matches: 7. Based on the CDR3 plus reference TRBV13 and TRBJ2-1, the full variable domain is AAGVIQSPRHLIKEKRETATLKCYPIPRHDTVYWYQQGPGQDPQFLISFYEKMQSDKGSIPDRFSAQQFSDYHSELNMSSLELGDSALYFCASSLAKAGGNNEQFFGPGTRLTVL.

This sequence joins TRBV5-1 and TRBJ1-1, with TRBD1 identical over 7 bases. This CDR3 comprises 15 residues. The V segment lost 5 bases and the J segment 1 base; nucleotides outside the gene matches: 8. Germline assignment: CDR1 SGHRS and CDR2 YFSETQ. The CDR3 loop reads CASSEAQGGNTEAFF. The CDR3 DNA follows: TGCGCCAGCAGTGAAGCTCAGGGGGGGAACACTGAAGCTTTCTTT.

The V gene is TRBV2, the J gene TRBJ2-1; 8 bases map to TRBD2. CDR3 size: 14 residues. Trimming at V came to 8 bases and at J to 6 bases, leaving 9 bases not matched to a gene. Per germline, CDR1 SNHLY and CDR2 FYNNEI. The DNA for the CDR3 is TGTGCCAGCCAACAAGGGACTAGTAGCAATGAGCAGTTCTTC. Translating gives CASQQGTSSNEQFF.